What follows are 2 T cell receptor beta chains derived from one specimen sequenced in a study of blood T cell repertoires in COVID-19 (dated by TCRdb to the early 2020s). Library generation was performed with the immunoSEQ multiplex PCR assay. This immuneACCESS table, as held by TCRdb, lists in-frame sequences with V and J called but not all clones. Of the missing ones, under half trace to an unresolved V gene in checked studies; the others have no known cause. The sample contains approximately 90,000 clones, about 74% of them found a single time. Under 55% of the sample goes to the ten largest clones. Sequencing input: peripheral blood. Receptors were obtained from a human donor in a cohort sampled during active COVID-19.

V and J are TRBV19 and TRBJ2-7, with 9 bases fitting TRBD1. Trimming removed 6 bases from V and 3 bases from J; junction bases left unmatched: 3. The CDR3 covers 13 residues. The germline CDR1 and CDR2 sequences are LNHDA and SQIVND (reference sequence). The CDR3 is CASSQGQGYEQYF. The CDR3 bases are TGTGCCAGTAGCCAGGGACAGGGCTACGAGCAGTACTTC. The whole variable domain, remainder taken from reference TRBV19 and TRBJ2-7, is DGGITQSPKYLFRKEGQNVTLSCEQNLNHDAMYWYRQDPGQGLRLIYYSQIVNDFQKGDIAEGYSVSREKKESFPLTVTSAQKNPTAFYLCASSQGQGYEQYFGPGTRLTVT.

V is TRBV9 and J is TRBJ2-3, with 7 bases lining up with TRBD2. Losses at the gene ends were 4 bases for V and 15 bases for J; bases not matched to a gene: 17. The CDR3 runs 14 residues. Germline values: CDR1 SGDLS, CDR2 YYNGEE. CDR3 in DNA: TGTGCCAGCAGCTCGACCCCGCCTAGCGGCCCCCCCTATTTT. Translation gives CASSSTPPSGPPYF.